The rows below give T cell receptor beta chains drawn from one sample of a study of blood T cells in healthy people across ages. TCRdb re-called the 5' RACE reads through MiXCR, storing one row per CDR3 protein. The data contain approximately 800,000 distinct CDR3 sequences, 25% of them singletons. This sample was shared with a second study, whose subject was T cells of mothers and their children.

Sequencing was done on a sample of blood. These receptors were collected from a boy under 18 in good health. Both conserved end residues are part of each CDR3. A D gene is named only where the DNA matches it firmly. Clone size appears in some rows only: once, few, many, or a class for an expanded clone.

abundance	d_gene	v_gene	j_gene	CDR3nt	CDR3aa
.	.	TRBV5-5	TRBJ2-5	TGTGCCAGCAGCGGGGGAGACCAAGAGACCCAGTACTTC	CASSGGDQETQYF
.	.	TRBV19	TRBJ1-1	TGTGCCAGTGGTATCTCGCAGAACACTGAAGCTTTCTTT	CASGISQNTEAFF
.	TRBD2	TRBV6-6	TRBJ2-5	TGTGCCAGCAGTTATGGGGCGGGGGGGCAGCAGACCCAGTACTTC	CASSYGAGGQQTQYF
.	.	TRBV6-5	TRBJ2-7	TGTGCCGGCACTCAAAGCGGGCACTCCTACGAGCAGTACTTC	CAGTQSGHSYEQYF
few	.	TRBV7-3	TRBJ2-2	TGTGCCAGCAGCGCAGACGGACTATTTGGGGAGCTGTTTTTT	CASSADGLFGELFF
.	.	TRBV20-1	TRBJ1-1	TGCAGTGCTAGAGATCTTATGAACACTGAAGCTTTCTTT	CSARDLMNTEAFF
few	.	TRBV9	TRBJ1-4	TGTGCCAGCAGCGCAGGGACACCCGCCCGGGCTAATGAAAAACTGTTTTTT	CASSAGTPARANEKLFF
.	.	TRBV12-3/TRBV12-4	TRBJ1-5	TGTGCCAGCAGCATTAGGAGGGTCTTCCTCAATCAGCCCCAGCATTTT	CASSIRRVFLNQPQHF
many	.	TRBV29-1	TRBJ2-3	TGCAGCGTTGAAGGGGGCACAGATACGCAGTATTTT	CSVEGGTDTQYF
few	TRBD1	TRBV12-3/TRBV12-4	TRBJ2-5	TGTGCCAGCAGCCCTTGGACAGGAGGCCTTGAGACCCAGTACTTC	CASSPWTGGLETQYF
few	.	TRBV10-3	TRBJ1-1	TGTGCCATCAGTCCCGACAGCATGAACACTGAAGCTTTCTTT	CAISPDSMNTEAFF
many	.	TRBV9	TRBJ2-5	TGTGCCAGCAGCGTAGGAACCCGGGAGACCCAGTACTTC	CASSVGTRETQYF
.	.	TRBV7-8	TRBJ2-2	TGTGCCAGCAGCCCGGCTCACGGGGAGCTGTTTTTT	CASSPAHGELFF
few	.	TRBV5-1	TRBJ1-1	TGCGCCAGCAGCGCGGACAGTTTCGTGGACACTGAAGCTTTCTTT	CASSADSFVDTEAFF
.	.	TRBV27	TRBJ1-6	TGTGCCAGCAGTCAATGGACTGGGGTTTCTAATTCACCCCTCCACTTT	CASSQWTGVSNSPLHF
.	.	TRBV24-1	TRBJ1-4	TGTGCCACCAGTGACCCCATGGGAAAACTGTTTTTT	CATSDPMGKLFF
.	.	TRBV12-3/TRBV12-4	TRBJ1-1	TGTGCCAGCAGTTTCACAGCTAACACTGAAGCTTTCTTT	CASSFTANTEAFF
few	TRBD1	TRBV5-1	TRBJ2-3	TGCGCCAGCAGCTTGATGGGACAGGGGGTAGATACGCAGTATTTT	CASSLMGQGVDTQYF